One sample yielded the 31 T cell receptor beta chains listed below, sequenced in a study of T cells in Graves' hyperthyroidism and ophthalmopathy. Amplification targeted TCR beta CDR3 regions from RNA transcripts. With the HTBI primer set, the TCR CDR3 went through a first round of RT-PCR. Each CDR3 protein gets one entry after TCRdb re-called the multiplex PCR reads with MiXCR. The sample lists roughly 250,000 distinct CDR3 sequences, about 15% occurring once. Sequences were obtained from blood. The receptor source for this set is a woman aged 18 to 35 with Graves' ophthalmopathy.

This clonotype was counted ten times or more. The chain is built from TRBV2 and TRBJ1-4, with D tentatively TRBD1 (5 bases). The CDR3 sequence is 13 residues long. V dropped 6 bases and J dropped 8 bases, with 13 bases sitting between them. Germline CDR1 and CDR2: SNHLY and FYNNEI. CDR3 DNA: TGTGCCAGCAGGAGGGACGTAGGAGAAAAACTGTTTTTT. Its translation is CASRRDVGEKLFF.

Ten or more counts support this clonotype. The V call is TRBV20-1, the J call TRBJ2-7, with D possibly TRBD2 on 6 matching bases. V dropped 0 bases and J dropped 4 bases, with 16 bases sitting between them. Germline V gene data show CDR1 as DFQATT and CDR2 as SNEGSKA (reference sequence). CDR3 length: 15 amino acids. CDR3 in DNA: TGCAGTGCTAGAGATGCAGGTGGGGGGTTGTACGAGCAGTACTTC. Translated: CSARDAGGGLYEQYF.

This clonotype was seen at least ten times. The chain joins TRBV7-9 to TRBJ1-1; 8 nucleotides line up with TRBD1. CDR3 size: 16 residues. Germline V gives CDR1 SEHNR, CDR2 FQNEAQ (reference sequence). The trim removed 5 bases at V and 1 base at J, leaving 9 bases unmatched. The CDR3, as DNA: TGTGCCAGCAGCAAAGGACAGGGAGAGTCGAACACTGAAGCTTTCTTT. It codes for CASSKGQGESNTEAFF.

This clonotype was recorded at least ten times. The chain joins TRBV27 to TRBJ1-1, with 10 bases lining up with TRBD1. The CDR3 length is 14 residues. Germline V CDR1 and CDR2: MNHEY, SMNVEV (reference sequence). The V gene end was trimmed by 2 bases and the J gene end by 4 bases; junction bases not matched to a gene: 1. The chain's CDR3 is CASSLGTGATEAFF. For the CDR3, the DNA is TGTGCCAGCAGTTTAGGGACAGGGGCCACTGAAGCTTTCTTT.

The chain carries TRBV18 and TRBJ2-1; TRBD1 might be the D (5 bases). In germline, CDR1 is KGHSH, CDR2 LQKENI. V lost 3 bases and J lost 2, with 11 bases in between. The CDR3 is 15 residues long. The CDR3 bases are TGTGCCAGCTCACCGGGGCCTCAAACCTACAATGAGCAGTTCTTC. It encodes CASSPGPQTYNEQFF.

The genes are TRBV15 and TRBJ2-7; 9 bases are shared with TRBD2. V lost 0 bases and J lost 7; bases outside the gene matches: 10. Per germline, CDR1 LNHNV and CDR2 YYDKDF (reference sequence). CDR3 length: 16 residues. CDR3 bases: TGTGCCACCAGCAGAGATAAGGCTAGCGGGGAAGGTGAGCAGTACTTC. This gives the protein CATSRDKASGEGEQYF.

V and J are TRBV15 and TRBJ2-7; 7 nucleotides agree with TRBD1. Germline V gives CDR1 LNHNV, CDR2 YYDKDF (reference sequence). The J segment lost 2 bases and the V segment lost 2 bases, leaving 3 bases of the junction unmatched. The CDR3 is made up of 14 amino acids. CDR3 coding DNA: TGTGCCACCAGCAGAACCGACAGGGCCTACGAGCAGTACTTC. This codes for CATSRTDRAYEQYF. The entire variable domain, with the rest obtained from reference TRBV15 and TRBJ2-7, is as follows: DAMVIQNPRYQVTQFGKPVTLSCSQTLNHNVMYWYQQKSSQAPKLLFHYYDKDFNNEADTPDNFQSRRPNTSFCFLDIRSPGLGDTAMYLCATSRTDRAYEQYFGPGTRLTVT.

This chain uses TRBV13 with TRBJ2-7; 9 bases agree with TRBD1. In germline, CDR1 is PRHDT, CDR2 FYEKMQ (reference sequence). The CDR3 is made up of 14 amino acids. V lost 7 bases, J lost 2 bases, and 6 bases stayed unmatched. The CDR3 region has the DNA TGTGCCAGCACCCGAAGACAGGGGGCCTACGAGCAGTACTTC. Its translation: CASTRRQGAYEQYF. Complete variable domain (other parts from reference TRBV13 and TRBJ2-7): AAGVIQSPRHLIKEKRETATLKCYPIPRHDTVYWYQQGPGQDPQFLISFYEKMQSDKGSIPDRFSAQQFSDYHSELNMSSLELGDSALYFCASTRRQGAYEQYFGPGTRLTVT.

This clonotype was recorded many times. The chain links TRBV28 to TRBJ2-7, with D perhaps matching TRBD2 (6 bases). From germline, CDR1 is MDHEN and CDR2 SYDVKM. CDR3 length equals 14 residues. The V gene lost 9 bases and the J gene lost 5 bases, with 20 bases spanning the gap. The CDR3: CASRGYQFVDEQYF. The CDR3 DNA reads TGTGCCAGTCGGGGGTATCAATTTGTTGACGAGCAGTACTTC.

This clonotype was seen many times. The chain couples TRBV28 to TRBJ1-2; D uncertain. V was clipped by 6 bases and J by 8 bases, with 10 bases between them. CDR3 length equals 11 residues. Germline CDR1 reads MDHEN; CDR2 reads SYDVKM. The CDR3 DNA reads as TGTGCCAGCAGCTCCCCCCGGGGCTACACCTTC. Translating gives CASSSPRGYTF.

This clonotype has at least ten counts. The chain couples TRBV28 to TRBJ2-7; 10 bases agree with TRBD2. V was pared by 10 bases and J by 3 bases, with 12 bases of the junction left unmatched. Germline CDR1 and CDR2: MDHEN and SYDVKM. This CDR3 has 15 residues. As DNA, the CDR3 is TGTGCCACCGACGAGCGGGGGGGCCGAGTCTACGAGCAGTACTTC. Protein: CATDERGGRVYEQYF.

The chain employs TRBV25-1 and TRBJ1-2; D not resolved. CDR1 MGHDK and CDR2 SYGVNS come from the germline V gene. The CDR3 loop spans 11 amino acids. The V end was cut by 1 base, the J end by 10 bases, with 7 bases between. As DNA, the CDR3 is TGTGCCAGCAGTGAATTTGCCACCTACACCTTC. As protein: CASSEFATYTF.

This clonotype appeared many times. DNA for the CDR3: TGTGCCAGCAGTCTTACCGGGACAGGGGGCAACACTGAAGCTTTCTTT. It encodes CASSLTGTGGNTEAFF. The V gene is TRBV27, the J gene TRBJ1-1; 12 bases align to TRBD1. Germline V gene lookup returns CDR1 MNHEY and CDR2 SMNVEV (reference sequence). V dropped 5 bases and J dropped 2; count of bases not matched to a gene: 6. The CDR3 contains 16 residues.

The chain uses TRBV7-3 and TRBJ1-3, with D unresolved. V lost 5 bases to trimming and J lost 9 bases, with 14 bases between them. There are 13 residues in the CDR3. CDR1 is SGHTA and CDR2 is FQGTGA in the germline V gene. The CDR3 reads CASSPGPSGTIYF. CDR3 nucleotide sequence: TGTGCCAGCAGCCCGGGCCCAAGTGGCACCATATATTTT.

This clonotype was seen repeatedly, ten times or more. CDR3 DNA: TGTGCCAGCAGTGAGACGGGACAAGCTAACTATGGCTACACCTTC. Translation: CASSETGQANYGYTF. This rearrangement joins TRBV2 to TRBJ1-2, with a tentative D call TRBD1 (6 bases). The CDR3 consists of 15 residues. In germline, CDR1 is SNHLY, CDR2 FYNNEI. The V gene lost 3 bases and the J gene lost 0 bases, with 11 bases spanning the gap.

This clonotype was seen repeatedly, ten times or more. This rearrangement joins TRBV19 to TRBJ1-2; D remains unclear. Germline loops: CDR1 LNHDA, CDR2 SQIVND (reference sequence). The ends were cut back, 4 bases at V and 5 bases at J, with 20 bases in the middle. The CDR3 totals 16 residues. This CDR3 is CASSNRWSYDDYGYTF. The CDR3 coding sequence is TGTGCCAGTAGTAATCGATGGAGTTACGACGATTATGGCTACACCTTC.

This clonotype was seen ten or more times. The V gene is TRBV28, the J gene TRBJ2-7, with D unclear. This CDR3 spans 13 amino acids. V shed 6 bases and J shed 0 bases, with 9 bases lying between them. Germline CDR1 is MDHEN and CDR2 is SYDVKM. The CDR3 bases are TGTGCCAGCAGACATTTGAGCTCCTACGAGCAGTACTTC. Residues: CASRHLSSYEQYF.

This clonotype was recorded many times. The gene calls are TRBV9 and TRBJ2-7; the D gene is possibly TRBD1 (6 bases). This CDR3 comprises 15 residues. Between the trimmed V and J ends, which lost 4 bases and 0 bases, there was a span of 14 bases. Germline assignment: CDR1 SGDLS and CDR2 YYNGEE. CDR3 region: CASSTHGTISYEQYF. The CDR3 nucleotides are TGTGCCAGCAGCACCCACGGGACAATCTCCTACGAGCAGTACTTC.

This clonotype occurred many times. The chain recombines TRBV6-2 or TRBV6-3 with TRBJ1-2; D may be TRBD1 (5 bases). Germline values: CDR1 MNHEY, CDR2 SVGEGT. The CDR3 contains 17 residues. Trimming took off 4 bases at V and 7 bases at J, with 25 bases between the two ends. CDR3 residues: CASSWRRPHGGSGGYTF. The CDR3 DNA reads TGTGCCAGCAGTTGGCGGAGGCCTCACGGGGGATCGGGTGGCTACACCTTC.

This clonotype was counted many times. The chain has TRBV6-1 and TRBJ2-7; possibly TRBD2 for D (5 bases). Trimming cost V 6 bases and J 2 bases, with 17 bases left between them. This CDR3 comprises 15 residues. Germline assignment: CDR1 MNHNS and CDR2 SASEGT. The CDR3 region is CASRVTPSGTYEQYF. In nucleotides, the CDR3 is TGTGCCAGCAGAGTTACCCCCAGCGGAACCTACGAGCAGTACTTC.

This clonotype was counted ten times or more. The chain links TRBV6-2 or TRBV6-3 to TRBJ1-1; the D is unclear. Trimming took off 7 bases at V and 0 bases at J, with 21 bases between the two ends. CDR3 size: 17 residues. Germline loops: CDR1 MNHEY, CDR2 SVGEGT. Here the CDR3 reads CASTPKRIGSMNTEAFF. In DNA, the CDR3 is TGTGCCAGCACCCCTAAGAGGATAGGGTCTATGAACACTGAAGCTTTCTTT.

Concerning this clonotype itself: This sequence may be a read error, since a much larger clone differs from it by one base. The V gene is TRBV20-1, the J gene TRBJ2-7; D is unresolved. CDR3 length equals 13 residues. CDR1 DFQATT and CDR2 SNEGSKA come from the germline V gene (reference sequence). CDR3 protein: CSASEGYTYGQYF. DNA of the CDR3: TGCAGTGCTAGCGAAGGATATACCTACGGGCAGTACTTC.

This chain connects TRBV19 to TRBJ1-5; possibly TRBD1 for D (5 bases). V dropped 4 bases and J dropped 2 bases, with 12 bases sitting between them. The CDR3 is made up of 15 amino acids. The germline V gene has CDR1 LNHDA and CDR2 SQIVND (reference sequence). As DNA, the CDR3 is TGTGCCAGTAGTACCCCCTGGGGGGGCAATCAGCCCCAGCATTTT. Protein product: CASSTPWGGNQPQHF.

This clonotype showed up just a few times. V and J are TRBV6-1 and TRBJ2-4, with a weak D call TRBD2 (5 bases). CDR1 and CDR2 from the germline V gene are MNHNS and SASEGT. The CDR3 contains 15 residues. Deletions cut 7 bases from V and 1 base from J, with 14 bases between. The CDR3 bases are TGTGCCAGCATCGGAGGACTGTGGGCCAAAAACATTCAGTACTTC. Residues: CASIGGLWAKNIQYF.

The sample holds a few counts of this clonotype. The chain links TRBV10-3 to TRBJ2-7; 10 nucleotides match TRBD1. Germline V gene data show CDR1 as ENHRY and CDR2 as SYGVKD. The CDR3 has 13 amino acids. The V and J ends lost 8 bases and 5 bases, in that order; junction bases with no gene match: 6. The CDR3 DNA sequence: TGTGCCATCGGCGAGACAGGGGGCGACGAGCAGTACTTC. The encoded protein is CAIGETGGDEQYF.

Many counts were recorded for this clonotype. This chain's CDR3 is CASTALAGNRETQYF. In DNA form, the CDR3 reads TGTGCCAGCACCGCACTAGCGGGGAACAGGGAGACCCAGTACTTC. The chain has TRBV27 and TRBJ2-5, with 10 bases fitting TRBD2. This CDR3 has 15 amino acids. From germline, CDR1 is MNHEY and CDR2 SMNVEV (reference sequence). Trimming took 7 bases from V and 5 from J; bases not matched to a gene: 10.

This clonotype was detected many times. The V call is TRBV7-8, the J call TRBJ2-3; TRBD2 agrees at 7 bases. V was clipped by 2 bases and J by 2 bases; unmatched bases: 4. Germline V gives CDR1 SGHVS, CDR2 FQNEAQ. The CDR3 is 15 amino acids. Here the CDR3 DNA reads TGTGCCAGCAGCTTAAAAGCGGGAATCACAGATACGCAGTATTTT. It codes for CASSLKAGITDTQYF.

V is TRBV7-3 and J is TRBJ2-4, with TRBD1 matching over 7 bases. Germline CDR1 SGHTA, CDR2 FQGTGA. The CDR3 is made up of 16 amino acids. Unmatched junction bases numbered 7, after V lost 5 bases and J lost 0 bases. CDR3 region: CASSQGGGLAKNIQYF. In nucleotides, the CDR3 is TGTGCCAGCAGCCAAGGGGGCGGGCTAGCCAAAAACATTCAGTACTTC.

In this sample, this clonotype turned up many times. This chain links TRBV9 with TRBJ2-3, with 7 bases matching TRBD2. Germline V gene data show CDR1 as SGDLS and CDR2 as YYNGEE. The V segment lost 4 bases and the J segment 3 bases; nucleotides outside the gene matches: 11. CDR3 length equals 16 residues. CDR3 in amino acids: CASSPKAGRGTDTQYF. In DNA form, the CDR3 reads TGTGCCAGCAGCCCGAAAGCGGGAAGAGGGACAGATACGCAGTATTTT. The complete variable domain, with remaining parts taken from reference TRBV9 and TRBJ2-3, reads DSGVTQTPKHLITATGQRVTLRCSPRSGDLSVYWYQQSLDQGLQFLIQYYNGEERAKGNILERFSAQQFPDLHSELNLSSLELGDSALYFCASSPKAGRGTDTQYFGPGTRLTVL.

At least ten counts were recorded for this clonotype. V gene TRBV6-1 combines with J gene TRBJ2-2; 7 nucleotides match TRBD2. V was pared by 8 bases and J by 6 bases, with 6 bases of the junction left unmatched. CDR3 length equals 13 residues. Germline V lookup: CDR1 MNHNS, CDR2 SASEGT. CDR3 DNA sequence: TGTGCCAGCCGGGCACTAGCGCCCGGGGAGCTGTTTTTT. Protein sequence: CASRALAPGELFF.

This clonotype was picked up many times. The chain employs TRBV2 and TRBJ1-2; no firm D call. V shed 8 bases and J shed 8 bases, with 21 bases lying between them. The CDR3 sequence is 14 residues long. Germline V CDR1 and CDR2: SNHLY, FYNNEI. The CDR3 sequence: CASRWTESLGGYTF. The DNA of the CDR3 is TGTGCCAGCCGATGGACTGAGTCCCTGGGGGGCTACACCTTC.